A single sample gave rise to the 15 T cell receptor beta chains below, sequenced in a study of T cells in narcolepsy. Sequencing was performed with immunoSEQ multiplex PCR; in TCRdb, only in-frame clones are kept and a portion is missing. The sample lists roughly 22,000 clones; roughly two thirds were seen once. The sample comprised memory (CD45RA-) CD4+ T cells from blood. These receptors were taken from a human donor in good health.

The rearrangement links TRBV11-2 to TRBJ2-7; the D call may be TRBD1 or TRBD2 (6 bases each). The germline V and J ends were trimmed by 0 bases and 5 bases, with 14 bases remaining between them. The CDR3 spans 15 residues. The germline V gene encodes CDR1 SGHAT and CDR2 FQNNGV. The CDR3 protein is CASSLEGGEGDEQYF. CDR3 nucleotide sequence: TGTGCCAGCAGCTTAGAGGGGGGCGAGGGTGACGAGCAGTACTTC.

The chain carries TRBV5-1 and TRBJ2-7; D might be TRBD2 (6 bases). Germline V gene sequence: CDR1 SGHRS, CDR2 YFSETQ. CDR3 length equals 16 residues. Trimming removed 4 bases at V and 2 bases at J, with 19 bases between. The CDR3 is CASSPGVLAATYEQYF. CDR3 bases: TGCGCCAGCAGCCCTGGAGTGTTAGCGGCCACCTACGAGCAGTACTTC.

The J gene is TRBJ1-4, the V gene TRBV30; D uncertain. This CDR3 is built from 13 residues. V lost 6 bases, J lost 6 bases, and 14 bases lay in between. The germline CDR1 and CDR2 sequences are GTSNPN and SVGIG (reference sequence). CDR3 sequence: CACQTVLDEKLFF. The CDR3, as DNA: TGTGCCTGCCAGACGGTTCTGGATGAAAAACTGTTTTTT.

This clone was detected only a few times. The V gene is TRBV7-3, the J gene TRBJ1-1; 7 nucleotides match TRBD1. Looked up from germline, CDR1 is SGHTA and CDR2 is FQGTGA. With 2 bases clipped from V and 4 bases from J, the junction kept 1 base outside the gene matches. The CDR3 runs 13 residues. Here the CDR3 reads CASSLHRGTEAFF. The CDR3 DNA is TGTGCCAGCAGCTTACACAGGGGCACTGAAGCTTTCTTT.

The chain carries TRBV6-6 and TRBJ2-2; 11 bases fit TRBD2. The CDR3 loop spans 15 amino acids. The germline V gene has CDR1 MNHNY and CDR2 SVGAGI (reference sequence). J was trimmed by 2 bases and V by 5 bases; bases with no gene match: 1. CDR3 sequence (DNA): TGTGCCAGCAGTCTAGCGGGGGGAAACACCGGGGAGCTGTTTTTT. Protein: CASSLAGGNTGELFF.

The chain links TRBV6-5 to TRBJ1-3; the D gene is possibly TRBD1 (5 bases). Germline values: CDR1 MNHEY, CDR2 SVGAGI. Trimming took off 6 bases at V and 5 bases at J, with 11 bases between the two ends. The CDR3 contains 13 residues. This CDR3 reads CASSRDDRNTIYF. The CDR3 DNA sequence: TGTGCCAGCAGCCGGGACGACAGAAACACCATATATTTT.

CDR3 nucleotides: TGCGCCAGCAGCCAGGGAAAAGGAACAGGTGGATACGAGCAGTACTTC. Translation gives CASSQGKGTGGYEQYF. The J gene is TRBJ2-7, the V gene TRBV4-1, with D tentatively TRBD1 (5 bases). This CDR3 is 16 amino acids long. Trimming stripped 3 bases from V and 4 bases from J, with 19 bases between. Germline V gene data show CDR1 as MGHRA and CDR2 as YSYEKL.

The chain uses TRBV7-8 and TRBJ1-6, with D unclear. Germline V gives CDR1 SGHVS, CDR2 FQNEAQ. CDR3 length: 16 amino acids. V lost 3 bases to trimming and J lost 0 bases, with 9 bases between them. The CDR3 DNA is TGTGCCAGCAGCTTCGCGGGCGGCTCCTATAATTCACCCCTCCACTTT. Protein: CASSFAGGSYNSPLHF.

This sequence joins TRBV29-1 and TRBJ2-7; no definite D call. V shed 5 bases and J shed 2 bases, with 10 bases lying between them. The CDR3 length is 12 residues. Germline loops: CDR1 SQVTM, CDR2 ANQGSEA. For the CDR3, the DNA is TGCAGCGTTACGACACTAACCTACGAGCAGTACTTC. It codes for CSVTTLTYEQYF.

J is TRBJ2-3 and V is TRBV5-1; either TRBD1 or TRBD2 may fit D (5 bases each). The CDR3 extends over 15 amino acids. Germline CDR1 reads SGHRS; CDR2 reads YFSETQ. Trimming took off 4 bases at V and 3 bases at J, with 15 bases between the two ends. The CDR3: CASSRSGQETDTQYF. CDR3 coding DNA: TGCGCCAGCAGCCGCTCGGGGCAGGAGACAGATACGCAGTATTTT.

This chain links TRBV2 with TRBJ1-5; D possibly corresponds to TRBD1 (6 bases). The CDR3 extends over 16 amino acids. The germline V and J ends were trimmed by 6 bases and 3 bases, with 18 bases remaining between them. Germline loops: CDR1 SNHLY, CDR2 FYNNEI. CDR3 nucleotide sequence: TGTGCCAGCAGGGAGGGGGGACGGAGATACAATCAGCCCCAGCATTTT. The encoded protein is CASREGGRRYNQPQHF.

This rearrangement joins TRBV5-5 to TRBJ2-3; the D is unclear. This CDR3 spans 12 amino acids. Germline CDR1 reads SGHKS; CDR2 reads YYEKEE (reference sequence). V dropped 7 bases and J dropped 2 bases, with 8 bases sitting between them. CDR3 residues: CASDQYTDTQYF. CDR3 bases: TGTGCCAGCGACCAATACACAGATACGCAGTATTTT.

V gene TRBV30 combines with J gene TRBJ2-7; TRBD2 matches at 7 bases. J gave up 7 bases and V 5 bases, and 14 bases lay outside the gene matches. The CDR3 is 14 residues long. CDR1 is GTSNPN, CDR2 SVGIG, per germline (reference sequence). The CDR3 loop is CAWRGSPGGEEQYF. The CDR3 DNA is TGTGCCTGGCGGGGGAGCCCGGGGGGAGAGGAGCAGTACTTC.

This clone was observed a handful of times. The rearrangement joins TRBV14 to TRBJ2-2; tentative D call: TRBD2 (6 bases). The CDR3 extends over 14 amino acids. Looked up from germline, CDR1 is SGHDN and CDR2 is FVKESK. Trimming cost V 4 bases and J 1 base, with 7 bases left between them. This CDR3 is CASSRRGNTGELFF. The CDR3 region has the DNA TGTGCCAGCAGCCGGAGGGGGAACACCGGGGAGCTGTTTTTT.

The rearrangement joins TRBV5-6 to TRBJ2-1; TRBD1 aligns across 11 bases. The trim removed 4 bases at V and 9 bases at J, leaving 15 bases unmatched. The CDR3 spans 17 residues. Germline-derived CDR1 and CDR2 are SGHDT and YYEEEE. The CDR3 bases are TGTGCCAGCAGCCAGGGGTTTGGACAGGGGGCCAGAGGTGAGCAGTTCTTC. Amino acids: CASSQGFGQGARGEQFF.